One and the same sample provided the 30 T cell receptor beta chains below, sequenced in a study of Graves' ophthalmopathy and Graves' hyperthyroidism (dated by TCRdb to 2016 to 2019). Sequencing was performed on an Illumina HiSeq 2000. TCR beta CDR3 regions were amplified from RNA transcripts for repertoire sequencing. A first-round RT-PCR used HTBI primers with the Qiagen OneStep RT-PCR kit, followed by a second-round multiplex PCR, size selection and purification. TCRdb reran the public reads through fastp at Q25 and MiXCR, keeping productive beta chains. Rows merge per CDR3 protein into single entries with the most common DNA and genes. In this sample the table shows roughly 410,000 distinct CDR3 sequences, over 15% of which occur a single time. 5.5% to 8% of the sample is in the top ten clones. Sequencing was done on a sample of peripheral blood. All receptors derive from a young woman with stable Graves' hyperthyroidism. Donor details come from another sample of the same person, matched by shared clones.

This clonotype was counted many times. The V gene is TRBV12-3 or TRBV12-4, the J gene TRBJ1-2; D uncertain. V lost 6 bases and J 2 bases, leaving 13 bases between the germline ends. The CDR3 contains 14 residues. The DNA for the CDR3 is TGTGCCAGCAGCACCTCGGAGGGAAACTATGGCTACACCTTC. It yields the protein CASSTSEGNYGYTF.

The sample holds many counts of this clonotype. This chain uses TRBV12-5 with TRBJ1-5; 9 bases are a match to TRBD1. Per germline, CDR1 LGHNT and CDR2 FRNRAP. The CDR3 has 19 residues. V shed 0 bases and J 5 bases; nucleotides not matched to a gene: 14. The CDR3 here is CASGLVGASGQGLYQPQHF. CDR3 in DNA: TGTGCTAGTGGTTTGGTTGGGGCCTCGGGACAGGGTTTGTATCAGCCCCAGCATTTT.

In this sample, this clonotype turned up many times. The chain has TRBV6-1 and TRBJ2-2; 7 bases are a match to TRBD1. V shed 4 bases and J 6 bases; nucleotides not matched to a gene: 2. Per germline, CDR1 MNHNS and CDR2 SASEGT. The CDR3 contains 13 residues. CDR3 DNA: TGTGCCAGCAGTGGTCAGGGGGCCGGGGAGCTGTTTTTT. Amino acids: CASSGQGAGELFF.

This clonotype was picked up many times. The chain has TRBV5-1 and TRBJ1-2, with D tentatively TRBD1 (5 bases). This CDR3 region has 15 residues. Germline CDR1 and CDR2: SGHRS and YFSETQ. Trimming removed 0 bases at V and 8 bases at J, with 17 bases between. The CDR3 reads CASSLGDGEASGYTF. CDR3 bases: TGCGCCAGCAGCTTGGGGGACGGGGAAGCGTCGGGCTACACCTTC.

The V gene is TRBV2, the J gene TRBJ2-7; 10 nucleotides match TRBD2. With 3 bases clipped from V and 0 bases from J, the junction kept 8 bases outside the gene matches. The CDR3 consists of 17 residues. Germline V gene sequence: CDR1 SNHLY, CDR2 FYNNEI. CDR3 in DNA: TGTGCCAGCAGTGATACCCGACTAGCGGGCCGCTCCTACGAGCAGTACTTC. Its translation: CASSDTRLAGRSYEQYF.

CDR3 in amino acids: CASIKRGTEAFF. The CDR3 bases are TGTGCCAGCATCAAGAGGGGCACTGAAGCTTTCTTT. This chain joins TRBV12-3 or TRBV12-4 and TRBJ1-1, with a tentative D call TRBD1 (5 bases). The ends were cut back, 7 bases at V and 4 bases at J, with 10 bases in the middle. The CDR3 totals 12 residues.

The rearrangement uses TRBV5-1 and TRBJ2-5; D is unclear. Germline CDR1 is SGHRS and CDR2 is YFSETQ. The V end was cut by 3 bases, the J end by 1 base, with 13 bases between. This CDR3 comprises 15 residues. The chain's CDR3 is CASSWRNFPQETQYF. The CDR3 DNA follows: TGCGCCAGCAGCTGGCGGAACTTCCCCCAAGAGACCCAGTACTTC.

In this sample, this clonotype turned up a few times. The rearrangement uses TRBV4-1 and TRBJ1-2; D perhaps matches TRBD1 (6 bases). Per the germline V gene, CDR1 is MGHRA and CDR2 is YSYEKL. Trimming took off 4 bases at V and 3 bases at J, with 15 bases between the two ends. The CDR3 is made up of 15 amino acids. The CDR3 DNA reads as TGCGCCAGCAGCCGCCTACAGGGCCGCGACTATGGCTACACCTTC. This translates into CASSRLQGRDYGYTF.

This clonotype was found many times. The rearrangement joins TRBV11-2 to TRBJ1-1; D unresolved. V was clipped by 3 bases and J by 2 bases, with 10 bases between them. The CDR3 is made up of 14 amino acids. From germline, CDR1 is SGHAT and CDR2 FQNNGV. CDR3 DNA sequence: TGTGCCAGCAGCTTGGGGAGTAAAAACACTGAAGCTTTCTTT. Its protein product is CASSLGSKNTEAFF.

The V gene is TRBV12-3 or TRBV12-4, the J gene TRBJ1-1; no clear D gene. CDR3 length equals 14 residues. V was pared by 6 bases and J by 1 base, with 12 bases between. The CDR3 bases are TGTGCCAGCAGCCCCGACGTGAAGAACACTGAAGCTTTCTTT. Amino acid sequence: CASSPDVKNTEAFF.

This clonotype appeared a few times. The chain couples TRBV5-1 to TRBJ2-3; TRBD2 aligns across 9 bases. This CDR3 region has 15 residues. V dropped 2 bases and J dropped 4; count of bases not matched to a gene: 5. The germline CDR1 and CDR2 sequences are SGHRS and YFSETQ. This chain's CDR3 is CASSLSSGIADTQYF. CDR3 DNA sequence: TGCGCCAGCAGCTTATCTAGCGGGATTGCAGATACGCAGTATTTT.

This clonotype showed up just a few times. This CDR3 is CASSHRGLSETQYF. The CDR3 bases are TGTGCCAGCAGCCACAGAGGGCTTTCGGAGACCCAGTACTTC. The chain links TRBV3-1 to TRBJ2-5; tentative D call: TRBD2 (5 bases). CDR1 LGHDT and CDR2 YNNKEL come from the germline V gene (reference sequence). This CDR3 contains 14 residues. The germline V and J ends were trimmed by 3 bases and 5 bases, with 13 bases remaining between them.

The J gene is TRBJ1-1, the V gene TRBV20-1; tentative D call: TRBD1 (5 bases). The V gene's germline CDR1 is DFQATT and CDR2 SNEGSKA (reference sequence). Trimming pared 3 bases from V and 4 bases from J, leaving 12 bases between. This CDR3 contains 13 residues. Here the CDR3 reads CSARGLGGTEAFF. The CDR3 nucleotides are TGCAGTGCTAGGGGGTTGGGGGGCACTGAAGCTTTCTTT.

This chain joins TRBV7-8 and TRBJ1-5; D is ambiguous. CDR3 length equals 17 residues. In germline, CDR1 is SGHVS, CDR2 FQNEAQ. The V and J ends lost 1 base and 2 bases respectively, with 15 bases between them. CDR3 in amino acids: CASSLVRSGSRNQPQHF. CDR3 DNA: TGTGCCAGCAGCTTAGTCAGGTCAGGTAGTCGCAATCAGCCCCAGCATTTT.

This clonotype was found many times. The chain has TRBV5-1 and TRBJ1-3; tentatively, D is TRBD1 (6 bases). V lost 4 bases, J lost 2 bases, and 19 bases lay in between. The CDR3 totals 17 residues. The germline gives CDR1 SGHRS, CDR2 YFSETQ. The CDR3: CASSPNPDRLTGNTIYF. The CDR3 coding sequence is TGCGCCAGCAGCCCAAATCCTGACAGGCTCACTGGAAACACCATATATTTT.

This clonotype showed up just a few times. This chain links TRBV2 with TRBJ2-3; tentative D call: TRBD2 (5 bases). Germline V gene lookup returns CDR1 SNHLY and CDR2 FYNNEI. V was cut by 0 bases and J by 4 bases, with 11 bases left in between. The CDR3 is 15 amino acids. The CDR3 sequence is CASSEARVNADTQYF. CDR3 coding DNA: TGTGCCAGCAGTGAAGCGCGGGTAAACGCAGATACGCAGTATTTT. The whole variable domain, remainder taken from reference TRBV2 and TRBJ2-3, is EPEVTQTPSHQVTQMGQEVILRCVPISNHLYFYWYRQILGQKVEFLVSFYNNEISEKSEIFDDQFSVERPDGSNFTLKIRSTKLEDSAMYFCASSEARVNADTQYFGPGTRLTVL.

This clonotype came up many times. V is TRBV2 and J is TRBJ2-7, with D possibly called TRBD1 or TRBD2 (5 bases each). CDR1 and CDR2 from the germline V gene are SNHLY and FYNNEI. Trimming stripped 7 bases from V and 4 bases from J, with 17 bases between. The CDR3 sequence is 14 residues long. CDR3 in amino acids: CASKHRDGLYEQYF. The CDR3 region has the DNA TGTGCCAGCAAGCACCGGGACGGGCTTTACGAGCAGTACTTC.

This clonotype was observed at least ten times. The chain has TRBV6-5 and TRBJ2-7, with D unclear. The CDR3 runs to 14 residues. V lost 0 bases and J 7 bases, leaving 13 bases between the germline ends. CDR1 MNHEY and CDR2 SVGAGI come from the germline V gene. The CDR3 here is CASSYSPLLREQYF. The CDR3 DNA sequence: TGTGCCAGCAGTTACTCGCCACTCCTACGGGAGCAGTACTTC.

This clonotype was recorded many times. The V call is TRBV7-9, the J call TRBJ2-7; D is uncertain. V lost 5 bases and J lost 6, with 11 bases in between. The CDR3 is made up of 12 amino acids. The germline V gene encodes CDR1 SEHNR and CDR2 FQNEAQ (reference sequence). The CDR3, as DNA: TGTGCCAGCAGCCCCACGAGTCCCGAGCAGTACTTC. Protein product: CASSPTSPEQYF.

This clonotype was seen at least ten times. V is TRBV2 and J is TRBJ1-1, with D possibly matching TRBD1 (5 bases). The CDR3 consists of 16 residues. The V and J ends lost 7 bases and 5 bases respectively, with 23 bases between them. Germline CDR1 and CDR2: SNHLY and FYNNEI. Written as DNA, the CDR3 is TGTGCCAGCATCAGTGGGGCCAGACCGGGACTTACTGAAGCTTTCTTT. This codes for CASISGARPGLTEAFF. The variable domain in full, with the rest retrieved from reference TRBV2 and TRBJ1-1, is EPEVTQTPSHQVTQMGQEVILRCVPISNHLYFYWYRQILGQKVEFLVSFYNNEISEKSEIFDDQFSVERPDGSNFTLKIRSTKLEDSAMYFCASISGARPGLTEAFFGQGTRLTVV.

Details on this clonotype: In this CDR3 the conserved last residue, phenylalanine or tryptophan, is missing, so a read error is likely. V usage is TRBV19 and J usage is TRBJ2-7, with TRBD2 matching over 14 bases. The V gene's germline CDR1 is LNHDA and CDR2 SQIVND (reference sequence). This CDR3 is 17 amino acids long. Germline trimming cut 8 bases from V and 7 bases from J; bases unmatched to any gene: 16. This CDR3 is CASSPRKTSGGAGEQYS. Here the CDR3 DNA reads TGTGCCAGTTCACCAAGAAAGACTAGCGGGGGGGCCGGGGAGCAGTACTCC.

The rearrangement links TRBV19 to TRBJ2-7, with 12 bases identical to TRBD1. The CDR3 contains 17 residues. CDR1 and CDR2 (germline): LNHDA, SQIVND (reference sequence). The V gene end was trimmed by 2 bases and the J gene end by 5 bases; junction bases not matched to a gene: 10. In nucleotides, the CDR3 is TGTGCCAGTAGTATATTGGCGTGGGACAGGGGGCCCAACGAGCAGTACTTC. Amino acid sequence: CASSILAWDRGPNEQYF.

This clonotype showed up many times. This chain links TRBV10-3 with TRBJ2-7; 7 nucleotides match TRBD1. This CDR3 has 13 residues. Germline V CDR1 and CDR2: ENHRY, SYGVKD. The V segment lost 9 bases and the J segment 1 base; nucleotides outside the gene matches: 6. The CDR3 protein is CAMTGTASYEQYF. CDR3 nucleotides: TGTGCCATGACCGGGACAGCTTCCTACGAGCAGTACTTC.

The table lists this clonotype with many counts. CDR3 nucleotide sequence: TGCGCCAGCTCAAAGGGACAAGCCTACGAGCAGTACTTC. It codes for CASSKGQAYEQYF. The rearrangement links TRBV10-2 to TRBJ2-7, with D perhaps TRBD1 (6 bases). Germline V CDR1 and CDR2: WSHSY, SAAADI. The CDR3 runs 13 residues. V lost 8 bases, J lost 2 bases, and 13 bases lay in between.

This clonotype was picked up many times. The rearrangement uses TRBV3-1 and TRBJ1-5; TRBD1 is a possible D gene (5 bases). Trimming took off 0 bases at V and 7 bases at J, with 13 bases between the two ends. The V gene's germline CDR1 is LGHDT and CDR2 YNNKEL (reference sequence). The length of the CDR3 is 15 residues. CDR3 residues: CASSQEEGVSQPQHF. The CDR3, as DNA: TGTGCCAGCAGCCAAGAGGAAGGGGTGAGCCAGCCCCAGCATTTT.

The sample holds many counts of this clonotype. This chain uses TRBV6-2 or TRBV6-3 with TRBJ2-7, with TRBD1 identical over 12 bases. Germline assignment: CDR1 MNHEY and CDR2 SVGEGT. The CDR3 covers 15 residues. Trimming at V came to 6 bases and at J to 3 bases, leaving 6 bases not matched to a gene. DNA of the CDR3: TGTGCCAGCAGCCCCGGGACAGGGGGCCTCTACGAGCAGTACTTC. It translates to CASSPGTGGLYEQYF.

Concerning this clonotype: A single base separates this from a much larger clone, so it may be a read error. V and J are TRBV11-2 and TRBJ2-2; no clear D. CDR3 size: 15 residues. The germline V and J ends were trimmed by 7 bases and 6 bases, with 18 bases remaining between them. Germline lookup yields CDR1 SGHAT and CDR2 FQNNGV. The CDR3 loop is CASIPTAPKSGELFF. The CDR3 DNA reads TGTGCCAGCATCCCCACGGCGCCTAAGTCCGGGGAGCTGTTTTTT.

This clonotype was detected many times. The chain's CDR3 is CASSLSTGGAYEQYF. CDR3 bases: TGTGCCAGCAGTTTATCCACCGGGGGGGCCTACGAGCAGTACTTC. V usage is TRBV27 and J usage is TRBJ2-7; TRBD2 matches 8 bases. Germline V gene sequence: CDR1 MNHEY, CDR2 SMNVEV (reference sequence). With V trimmed by 0 bases and J by 2 bases, 3 bases remained unmatched. This CDR3 is built from 15 residues.

With respect to this clonotype: The junction and the germline gene differ at one end; a read error may be behind it. The chain carries TRBV7-3 and TRBJ1-1; TRBD1 is a possible D gene (5 bases). Germline V gene lookup returns CDR1 SGHTA and CDR2 FQGTGA. The CDR3 covers 14 residues. CDR3 DNA sequence: TGTGCCAGCCGCTTGGACACCATGAACACTGAAGCTTTCTTT. Translating gives CASRLDTMNTEAFF. The variable domain in full, completed from reference TRBV7-3 and TRBJ1-1, reads GAGVSQTPSNKVTEKGKYVELRCDPISGHTALYWYRQSLGQGPEFLIYFQGTGAADDSGLPNDRFFAVRPEGSVSTLKIQRTERGDSAVYLCASRLDTMNTEAFFGQGTRLTVV.

This clonotype was found many times. In DNA, the CDR3 is TGTGCCAGCAGCTTAGGAGCGGGGGCCGGGGAGCTGTTTTTT. Translating it yields CASSLGAGAGELFF. This rearrangement joins TRBV11-2 to TRBJ2-2; 8 bases align to TRBD2. CDR1 is SGHAT and CDR2 is FQNNGV in the germline V gene. With 1 base clipped from V and 6 bases from J, the junction kept 1 base outside the gene matches. The CDR3 runs 14 residues.